This T cell receptor beta chain emerged from a study of cytomegalovirus exposure and HLA in healthy donors. Study-level results: A subsequent analysis found that TCR clusters from the first cohort also tended to co-occur in the approximately 110 validation repertoires, with around 94% of cluster scores above 0. The classifier reportedly diagnosed cytomegalovirus status with high specificity and sensitivity. Some TCR beta chains (roughly 160 of them) were listed as cytomegalovirus-associated.

On this clone itself: The antigen is not known.

A roughly 120-subject validation cohort, separate from the approximately 670-subject first cohort, supplied the donors. With 4 bases clipped from V and 7 bases from J, the junction kept 10 bases outside the gene matches. This CDR3 region has 16 residues. The V gene's germline CDR1 is SGDLS and CDR2 YYNGEE. Assay used: immunoSEQ multiplex PCR; TCRdb lists only in-frame clones, some missing. The sample comprises approximately 170,000 clones, roughly 80% of which are singletons, and 10% to 13% rests with the top ten. The source material was PBMCs. This clonotype originated in a man aged 30-40 years in good health and CMV-seropositive. The V and J genes are TRBV9 and TRBJ2-2; 10 nucleotides line up with TRBD1. In DNA, the CDR3 is TGTGCCAGCAGCCCGGACAGGGGGGGACTACTCGGGGAGCTGTTTTTT. Translation gives CASSPDRGGLLGELFF.